The 24 T cell receptor beta chains presented below share a single source sample, sequenced in a study of CDR3 diversity in severe acne. TCRdb used MiXCR to reprocess the PCR reads, holding one entry per CDR3 protein. The sample lists some 90,000 distinct CDR3 sequences, over 45% occurring once. The source material was blood. The receptors here all came from a male donor in good health, serving as a control.

This clonotype has a count of ten or more. CDR3 nucleotides: TGTGCCAGCAGTGAGACGGGGTCCCCGGGGGGAGCTTTCTTT. Protein: CASSETGSPGGAFF. This sequence joins TRBV6-1 and TRBJ1-1, with D maybe TRBD1 (5 bases). Germline assignment: CDR1 MNHNS and CDR2 SASEGT. The CDR3 is 14 residues long. V was trimmed by 3 bases and J by 10 bases, leaving 18 bases between them.

Worth noting for this clonotype: A read error may explain this, as a much larger clone is one base away. This chain joins TRBV2 and TRBJ2-5; 8 nucleotides line up with TRBD1. Germline loops: CDR1 SNHLY, CDR2 FYNNEI. This CDR3 contains 13 residues. CDR3 region: CASRRTGSETRYF. CDR3 nucleotides: TGTGCCAGCAGACGGACAGGGAGCGAGACCCGGTACTTC.

The chain's CDR3 is CSVRGAVLTGELFF. The CDR3 nucleotides are TGCAGCGTGAGGGGCGCAGTTCTGACCGGGGAGCTGTTTTTT. The chain carries TRBV29-1 and TRBJ2-2, with D perhaps assigned TRBD1 or TRBD2 (5 bases each). V was pared by 6 bases and J by 5 bases, with 16 bases between. CDR1 is SQVTM, CDR2 ANQGSEA, per germline. This CDR3 region has 14 residues.

About this clonotype: One base away lies a much larger clone, so this may be a sequencing read error. The gene calls are TRBV29-1 and TRBJ1-2, with a weak D call TRBD1 (6 bases). The CDR3 has 14 amino acids. The germline V gene encodes CDR1 SQVTM and CDR2 ANQGSEA. CDR3 in amino acids: CSAAAGAGNYGYAF. CDR3 sequence (DNA): TGCAGCGCTGCAGCGGGGGCCGGCAACTATGGCTACGCCTTC.

In the case of this clonotype: A read error may account for a junction end that differs from germline. The chain links TRBV7-9 to TRBJ2-7; 13 nucleotides line up with TRBD2. This CDR3 contains 15 residues. Germline V gene lookup returns CDR1 SEHNR and CDR2 FQNEAQ (reference sequence). CDR3: CASSSGLAGNYEQCF. CDR3 DNA: TGTGCCAGCAGCTCGGGACTAGCGGGGAACTACGAGCAGTGCTTC.

Remarks on this clonotype: Here the CDR3 omits its conserved ending phenylalanine or tryptophan, so a read error is the likely source. No DNA is shown, since the ends of the CDR3 on it are uncertain; the CDR3 is the one TCRdb lists. The rearrangement links TRBV6-5 to TRBJ2-7. The CDR3 numbers 12 amino acids, ends counted. Germline CDR1 is MNHEY and CDR2 is SVGAGI. The CDR3 loop reads CASSYGQPREDY.

This sequence joins TRBV5-1 and TRBJ2-5; TRBD2 matches at 8 bases. The J segment lost 5 bases and the V segment lost 3 bases, leaving 12 bases of the junction unmatched. The CDR3 covers 16 residues. Germline assignment: CDR1 SGHRS and CDR2 YFSETQ. The CDR3 DNA follows: TGCGCCAGCAGCTGGGGAACTAGCGGAGGAGGGGAGACCCAGTACTTC. Translation: CASSWGTSGGGETQYF.

The rearrangement joins TRBV6-5 to TRBJ1-1, with D tentatively TRBD1 (5 bases). V lost 6 bases and J 1 base, leaving 12 bases between the germline ends. The CDR3 consists of 14 residues. Per germline, CDR1 MNHEY and CDR2 SVGAGI. CDR3 in amino acids: CASRRSGQNTEAFF. The CDR3 DNA sequence: TGTGCCAGCAGGAGATCCGGACAGAACACTGAAGCTTTCTTT.

This clonotype was detected only a few times. The gene calls are TRBV27 and TRBJ1-5; D is possibly TRBD1 (5 bases). CDR1 is MNHEY, CDR2 SMNVEV, per germline (reference sequence). The V end was cut by 3 bases, the J end by 3 bases, with 6 bases between. CDR3 length: 13 residues. The CDR3: CASSLTDNQPQHF. The DNA of the CDR3 is TGTGCCAGCAGTTTGACAGACAATCAGCCCCAGCATTTT.

This clonotype was seen only once. V is TRBV2 and J is TRBJ2-7, with 9 bases lining up with TRBD2. Germline V gene lookup returns CDR1 SNHLY and CDR2 FYNNEI. This CDR3 has 16 amino acids. V shed 3 bases and J 2 bases; nucleotides not matched to a gene: 8. This CDR3 is CASSDPASGIPYEQYF. DNA for the CDR3: TGTGCCAGCAGTGACCCGGCTAGCGGGATCCCCTACGAGCAGTACTTC.

This clonotype appeared a few times. The chain is built from TRBV19 and TRBJ1-1; D may be TRBD1 (6 bases). The CDR3 length is 14 residues. V lost 6 bases and J lost 4, with 15 bases in between. The germline gives CDR1 LNHDA, CDR2 SQIVND (reference sequence). CDR3 loop: CASSPGAQGTEAFF. CDR3 DNA: TGTGCCAGTAGCCCGGGGGCGCAGGGCACTGAAGCTTTCTTT.

The chain carries TRBV19 and TRBJ1-3; D is perhaps TRBD1 (5 bases). Germline V CDR1 and CDR2: LNHDA, SQIVND (reference sequence). The V end lost 2 bases, the J end lost 11 bases, and 13 bases lay between the germline ends. This CDR3 has 13 amino acids. The CDR3 sequence: CASSIKSGTAIYF. The CDR3 nucleotides read TGTGCCAGTAGTATAAAATCTGGGACGGCCATATATTTT.

This clonotype showed up many times. The CDR3 DNA sequence: TGTGCCAGCAGTTACGAGTGGACCCCTGGAAACACCATATATTTT. Translated, it gives CASSYEWTPGNTIYF. This chain uses TRBV6-5 with TRBJ1-3; D is undetermined. Germline CDR1 is MNHEY and CDR2 is SVGAGI. Trimming cost V 2 bases and J 2 bases, with 10 bases left between them. CDR3 length: 15 amino acids.

This clonotype was seen many times. The V gene is TRBV20-1, the J gene TRBJ2-1, with D possibly matching TRBD1 (5 bases). The ends were cut back, 6 bases at V and 1 base at J, with 13 bases in the middle. Germline CDR1 is DFQATT and CDR2 is SNEGSKA (reference sequence). CDR3 length: 14 amino acids. The CDR3 loop reads CSALHAGSYNEQFF. The CDR3 region has the DNA TGCAGTGCCCTCCACGCAGGGTCCTACAATGAGCAGTTCTTC.

V is TRBV20-1 and J is TRBJ1-2; 7 bases are a match to TRBD1. Germline lookup yields CDR1 DFQATT and CDR2 SNEGSKA (reference sequence). This CDR3 spans 12 amino acids. V was clipped by 6 bases and J by 6 bases; unmatched bases: 7. The CDR3 spells CSAGGGGHGYTF. The CDR3 bases are TGCAGTGCCGGGGGAGGGGGCCATGGCTACACCTTC.

In its sample, this clonotype was seen a few times. V gene TRBV10-3 combines with J gene TRBJ2-5; D gene uncertain. Germline V lookup: CDR1 ENHRY, CDR2 SYGVKD. CDR3 length: 13 amino acids. V dropped 3 bases and J dropped 4 bases, with 9 bases sitting between them. CDR3 loop: CAISERGAETQYF. CDR3 in DNA: TGTGCCATCAGTGAAAGAGGAGCAGAGACCCAGTACTTC.

The rearrangement links TRBV20-1 to TRBJ1-2; the match to TRBD1 covers 7 bases. J lost 8 bases, V lost 3 bases, and 6 bases had no gene match. This CDR3 comprises 12 residues. CDR1 and CDR2 (germline): DFQATT, SNEGSKA (reference sequence). The CDR3 reads CSASTGADGYTF. CDR3 DNA: TGCAGTGCTAGTACAGGGGCTGACGGCTACACCTTC.

A remark on this clonotype: This may be a read error, as it is one base from a much larger clone. DNA for the CDR3: TGTGCTAGTGGTTTGGTACATCTAGCGTCTAGCACAGATACGCAGTATTTT. It is translated as CASGLVHLASSTDTQYF. J is TRBJ2-3 and V is TRBV12-3 or TRBV12-4, with D possibly matching TRBD2 (6 bases). The CDR3 consists of 17 residues.

The chain links TRBV7-2 to TRBJ2-7, with 9 bases lining up with TRBD1. Near its end, the DNA agrees better with TRBJ2-1, so the J call may be wrong. CDR1 SGHTA and CDR2 FQGNSA come from the germline V gene. The CDR3 has 14 amino acids. In DNA, the CDR3 is TGTGCCAGCAAGAAGGGACAGGGCAACAATGAGCAGTTCTTC. Its translation: CASKKGQGNNEQFF.

This clonotype occurred many times. The CDR3 loop reads CASSFGSVTDTQYF. DNA for the CDR3: TGTGCCAGCAGCTTCGGGTCGGTTACAGATACGCAGTATTTT. The V call is TRBV11-3, the J call TRBJ2-3; D is unresolved. The V end was cut by 3 bases, the J end by 3 bases, with 10 bases between. The CDR3 runs to 14 residues. Germline V gives CDR1 SGHNT, CDR2 YENEEA. The full variable domain, completed using reference TRBV11-3 and TRBJ2-3, is EAGVVQSPRYKIIEKKQPVAFWCNPISGHNTLYWYLQNLGQGPELLIRYENEEAVDDSQLPKDRFSAERLKGVDSTLKIQPAELGDSAVYLCASSFGSVTDTQYFGPGTRLTVL.

The CDR3 sequence is CASSTPSLAGVYNEQFF. CDR3 in DNA: TGTGCCAGCAGTACCCCCTCGCTAGCGGGAGTCTACAATGAGCAGTTCTTC. V gene TRBV6-5 combines with J gene TRBJ2-7; 10 bases fit TRBD2. The J call is in doubt because the DNA end fits TRBJ2-1 better. Germline V gives CDR1 MNHEY, CDR2 SVGAGI. There are 17 residues in the CDR3.

V is TRBV9 and J is TRBJ1-2; TRBD1 aligns across 7 bases. This CDR3 is 14 amino acids long. Germline trimming cut 0 bases from V and 5 bases from J; bases unmatched to any gene: 4. Germline V gives CDR1 SGDLS, CDR2 YYNGEE. The CDR3 region is CASSVEQGRYGYTF. For the CDR3, the DNA is TGTGCCAGCAGCGTAGAACAGGGGCGATATGGCTACACCTTC.

This clonotype was found a few times. J is TRBJ1-3 and V is TRBV27, with TRBD1 as a possible D gene (6 bases). The germline V gene has CDR1 MNHEY and CDR2 SMNVEV (reference sequence). The CDR3 is 19 amino acids. Trimming removed 0 bases at V and 8 bases at J, with 26 bases between. Here the CDR3 reads CASSLSGQLLWGARDTIYF. DNA of the CDR3: TGTGCCAGCAGTTTATCTGGACAGCTACTCTGGGGGGCCCGGGACACCATATATTTT.

This clonotype was seen only once. One end of the junction does not line up with germline, which may come from a read error. This sequence joins TRBV7-9 and TRBJ1-2; D unclear. This CDR3 comprises 13 residues. The germline V gene has CDR1 SEHNR and CDR2 FQNEAQ (reference sequence). The CDR3 sequence: CAGSQQEIYGYTF. The CDR3 coding sequence is TGTGCCGGCAGTCAGCAGGAGATCTATGGCTACACCTTC.